This T cell receptor (beta chain) derives from a study of blood T cells in healthy people across ages. Study information: With template switching, about one barcoded beta molecule was captured per two T cells. Study conclusions and caveats: Unknown CMV status may confound age-related changes in expanded clones.

A word on this clonotype: Antigen: not known.

The germline V gene encodes CDR1 MNHEY and CDR2 SVGEGT. Germline trimming cut 8 bases from V and 7 bases from J; bases unmatched to any gene: 8. This CDR3 has 13 amino acids. Healthy Russian Caucasian donors spanned ages about 6 to 100 years. A second roughly 7 to 12 cycle PCR used barcoded and J-beta primers. TCRdb reanalysed the 5' RACE reads using MiXCR and keeps one entry per CDR3 protein. The table lists 1.5 million to 2 million distinct CDR3 sequences, 25% to 30% of them singletons, with around 7.7% in the top ten. The sequence was collected from a woman aged 25 to 39 in good health. The rearrangement joins TRBV6-2 or TRBV6-3 to TRBJ1-5, with TRBD1 identical over 7 bases. The sample taken for sequencing was blood. The CDR3 coding sequence is TGTGCCAGCGGTGACAGGGATCGCCAGCCCCAGCATTTT. Protein: CASGDRDRQPQHF.